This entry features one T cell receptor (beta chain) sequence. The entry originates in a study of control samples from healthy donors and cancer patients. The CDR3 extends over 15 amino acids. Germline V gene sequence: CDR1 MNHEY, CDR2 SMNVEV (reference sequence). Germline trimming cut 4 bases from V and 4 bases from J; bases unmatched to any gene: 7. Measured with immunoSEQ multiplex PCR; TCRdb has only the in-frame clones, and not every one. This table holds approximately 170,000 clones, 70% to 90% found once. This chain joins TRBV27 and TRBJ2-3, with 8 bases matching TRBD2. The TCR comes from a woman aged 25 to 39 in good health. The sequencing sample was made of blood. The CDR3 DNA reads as TGTGCCAGCAGTTGGACTAGCATTAGCGCAGATACGCAGTATTTT. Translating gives CASSWTSISADTQYF.